These 29 T cell receptor beta chains originate from one sample sequenced in a study of patients and donors after allogeneic stem cell transplantation. Each CDR3 protein gets one entry after TCRdb re-called the RT-PCR reads with MiXCR. The sample yields about 230,000 distinct CDR3 sequences, roughly 15% seen once. Input material: blood, either unsorted or a sorted T cell fraction (not recorded which). These receptors all come from a human donor who was either an allogeneic HSCT recipient or a stem cell or donor lymphocyte infusion donor (not recorded which). It is not recorded whose cells these are; they may come from a transplant donor.

The chain has TRBV2 and TRBJ2-1; D gene ambiguous. Germline values: CDR1 SNHLY, CDR2 FYNNEI. With 7 bases removed from V and 9 bases from J, the gap between germline ends came to 22 bases. This CDR3 has 15 residues. CDR3 sequence: CASTPTSIQGGEQFF. The CDR3 bases are TGTGCCAGCACGCCGACTTCAATCCAAGGTGGTGAGCAGTTCTTC.

This clonotype has a count of ten or more. The chain is built from TRBV12-3 or TRBV12-4 and TRBJ2-3, with 10 bases aligning to TRBD2. Losses at the gene ends were 6 bases for V and 4 bases for J; bases not matched to a gene: 16. The CDR3 has 18 residues. The CDR3 region is CASSRPGGLANIPDTQYF. The CDR3, as DNA: TGTGCCAGCAGCCGACCGGGGGGACTAGCGAACATCCCAGATACGCAGTATTTT.

V is TRBV11-2 and J is TRBJ1-4, with D possibly being TRBD1 (6 bases). The germline V gene encodes CDR1 SGHAT and CDR2 FQNNGV. This CDR3 contains 13 residues. V shed 7 bases and J shed 2 bases, with 8 bases lying between them. The CDR3 nucleotides read TGTGCCAGCACAAGGGGGACTAATGAAAAACTGTTTTTT. Its protein product is CASTRGTNEKLFF.

This clonotype showed up just a few times. The V and J genes are TRBV2 and TRBJ2-4; 7 positions match TRBD2. Looked up from germline, CDR1 is SNHLY and CDR2 is FYNNEI. Trimming at V came to 1 base and at J to 9 bases, leaving 9 bases not matched to a gene. This CDR3 is 15 amino acids long. Here the CDR3 reads CASSEVHGGEGIQYF. CDR3 DNA sequence: TGTGCCAGCAGTGAAGTTCATGGGGGGGAAGGCATTCAGTACTTC. The full variable domain, completed using reference TRBV2 and TRBJ2-4, is EPEVTQTPSHQVTQMGQEVILRCVPISNHLYFYWYRQILGQKVEFLVSFYNNEISEKSEIFDDQFSVERPDGSNFTLKIRSTKLEDSAMYFCASSEVHGGEGIQYFGAGTRLSVL.

The chain carries TRBV20-1 and TRBJ1-5; D is possibly TRBD1 (6 bases). Deletions cut 2 bases from V and 4 bases from J, with 21 bases between. The CDR3 totals 17 residues. Looked up from germline, CDR1 is DFQATT and CDR2 is SNEGSKA (reference sequence). The CDR3: CSARSLGANTNNQPQHF. CDR3 coding DNA: TGCAGTGCTAGATCCCTGGGGGCGAACACCAATAATCAGCCCCAGCATTTT.

Only a few counts were recorded for this clonotype. The chain recombines TRBV2 with TRBJ2-7; D remains ambiguous. Germline-derived CDR1 and CDR2 are SNHLY and FYNNEI. With 8 bases removed from V and 1 base from J, the gap between germline ends came to 6 bases. The CDR3 runs 11 residues. The CDR3 is CASCDSYEQYF. The CDR3 coding sequence is TGTGCCAGCTGCGATTCCTACGAGCAGTACTTC.

The chain employs TRBV20-1 and TRBJ2-3; 9 bases line up with TRBD1. CDR3 size: 16 residues. J was trimmed by 4 bases and V by 3 bases; bases with no gene match: 11. Germline CDR1 DFQATT, CDR2 SNEGSKA (reference sequence). CDR3 residues: CSARSLGTGTSDTQYF. The CDR3 bases are TGCAGTGCTAGGTCACTGGGGACAGGGACTTCAGATACGCAGTATTTT.

This clonotype was counted ten times or more. V usage is TRBV5-1 and J usage is TRBJ2-3, with no clear D. The CDR3 extends over 15 amino acids. Germline lookup yields CDR1 SGHRS and CDR2 YFSETQ. Trimming removed 2 bases from V and 2 bases from J, with 12 bases in between. CDR3 nucleotide sequence: TGCGCCAGCAGCTTCTCCGAGTGGCTCACAGATACGCAGTATTTT. Encoded protein: CASSFSEWLTDTQYF.

The chain recombines TRBV30 with TRBJ1-1, with a weak D call TRBD1 (6 bases). The CDR3 is 12 amino acids. V was trimmed by 4 bases and J by 10 bases, leaving 16 bases between them. The germline V gene has CDR1 GTSNPN and CDR2 SVGIG (reference sequence). CDR3 residues: CAWTQGGAGAFF. The CDR3 region has the DNA TGTGCCTGGACACAGGGAGGTGCAGGAGCTTTCTTT.

This clonotype was counted a few times. A much larger clone differs from this one at a single base, so this may be a read error. The chain links TRBV5-8 to TRBJ1-5; no clear D. In germline, CDR1 is SGHTS, CDR2 YDEGEE. The CDR3 length is 13 residues. Trimming pared 2 bases from V and 0 bases from J, leaving 3 bases between. This chain's CDR3 is CASSFDSNQPQHF. As DNA, the CDR3 is TGTGCCAGCAGCTTTGATAGCAATCAGCCCCAGCATTTT.

The chain has TRBV19 and TRBJ2-1; TRBD1 is a possible D gene (6 bases). The V and J ends lost 2 bases and 3 bases respectively, with 8 bases between them. The CDR3 totals 14 residues. Germline V gene sequence: CDR1 LNHDA, CDR2 SQIVND (reference sequence). The CDR3 loop reads CASSIQGNYNEQFF. CDR3 DNA: TGTGCCAGTAGTATACAGGGGAACTACAATGAGCAGTTCTTC. The full variable domain, in which reference TRBV19 and TRBJ2-1 provide the parts outside the CDR3, is DGGITQSPKYLFRKEGQNVTLSCEQNLNHDAMYWYRQDPGQGLRLIYYSQIVNDFQKGDIAEGYSVSREKKESFPLTVTSAQKNPTAFYLCASSIQGNYNEQFFGPGTRLTVL.

This clonotype has a count of ten or more. The chain uses TRBV20-1 and TRBJ2-7; TRBD2 aligns across 7 bases. The CDR3 covers 13 residues. CDR1 is DFQATT and CDR2 is SNEGSKA in the germline V gene (reference sequence). J gave up 2 bases and V 5 bases, and 6 bases lay outside the gene matches. DNA of the CDR3: TGCAGTGCTGACCGGGACTACACCTACGAGCAGTACTTC. Protein product: CSADRDYTYEQYF.

This clonotype has ten or more counts. The CDR3 bases are TGTGCCAGCAGCCATCGAGGGGCATTGAACACTGAAGCTTTCTTT. This codes for CASSHRGALNTEAFF. This sequence joins TRBV7-9 and TRBJ1-1; D may be TRBD1 (5 bases). The CDR3 extends over 15 amino acids. V was cut by 5 bases and J by 0 bases, with 13 bases left in between. Germline values: CDR1 SEHNR, CDR2 FQNEAQ (reference sequence).

This clonotype was observed many times. This chain links TRBV29-1 with TRBJ2-3, with 9 bases fitting TRBD1. This CDR3 region has 15 residues. Germline trimming cut 6 bases from V and 0 bases from J; bases unmatched to any gene: 7. Germline CDR1 and CDR2: SQVTM and ANQGSEA. The CDR3: CSVGTGRMSTDTQYF. The CDR3, as DNA: TGCAGCGTGGGGACAGGGCGGATGAGCACAGATACGCAGTATTTT.

The chain joins TRBV7-3 to TRBJ2-2; no reliable D call. Trimming took 2 bases from V and 7 from J, leaving 11 bases between them. The CDR3 loop spans 14 amino acids. CDR1 is SGHTA, CDR2 FQGTGA, per germline. The CDR3 sequence is CASSLQSAGGELFF. CDR3 in DNA: TGTGCCAGCAGCTTACAATCGGCCGGCGGGGAGCTGTTTTTT.

In its sample, this clonotype was seen a few times. V usage is TRBV28 and J usage is TRBJ2-1; tentatively, D is TRBD2 (5 bases). Per the germline V gene, CDR1 is MDHEN and CDR2 is SYDVKM. The CDR3 loop spans 13 amino acids. The V gene lost 7 bases and the J gene lost 7 bases, with 14 bases spanning the gap. The CDR3 DNA reads TGTGCCAGCACCCTTGGAGGCTGGAATGAGCAGTTCTTC. Translated: CASTLGGWNEQFF.

This clonotype was seen at least ten times. V gene TRBV6-1 combines with J gene TRBJ2-2; D is possibly TRBD2 (6 bases). V lost 5 bases, J lost 4 bases, and 17 bases lay in between. This CDR3 has 16 amino acids. Germline V gene sequence: CDR1 MNHNS, CDR2 SASEGT. CDR3 DNA sequence: TGTGCCAGCAGTCCCGTGTCCGGACTAAGCACCGGGGAGCTGTTTTTT. Translating it yields CASSPVSGLSTGELFF.

This sequence joins TRBV4-1 and TRBJ1-6; D is perhaps TRBD1 (6 bases). Germline CDR1 is MGHRA and CDR2 is YSYEKL. Trimming took off 1 base at V and 7 bases at J, with 11 bases between the two ends. There are 15 residues in the CDR3. The CDR3 region is CASSQVSGANSPLHF. The CDR3 DNA sequence: TGCGCCAGCAGCCAAGTATCAGGGGCGAATTCACCCCTCCACTTT.

This clonotype was recorded at least ten times. The chain recombines TRBV5-1 with TRBJ1-2; 8 positions match TRBD1. The CDR3 is made up of 15 amino acids. Losses at the gene ends were 0 bases for V and 4 bases for J; bases not matched to a gene: 5. The germline V gene has CDR1 SGHRS and CDR2 YFSETQ. This CDR3 reads CASSLVAGGSYGYTF. The CDR3 DNA reads TGCGCCAGCAGCTTGGTAGCAGGGGGCAGCTATGGCTACACCTTC.

The rearrangement uses TRBV6-2 or TRBV6-3 and TRBJ1-5; D ambiguous. Germline V CDR1 and CDR2: MNHEY, SVGEGT. The length of the CDR3 is 16 residues. The V end lost 7 bases, the J end lost 0 bases, and 16 bases lay between the germline ends. The CDR3 region is CASTRDGSYSNQPQHF. The CDR3 DNA is TGTGCCAGCACTCGAGACGGGTCCTATAGCAATCAGCCCCAGCATTTT.

The chain has TRBV5-8 and TRBJ2-3; 14 bases fit TRBD2. J was trimmed by 4 bases and V by 4 bases; bases with no gene match: 2. This CDR3 is 15 amino acids long. CDR1 SGHTS and CDR2 YDEGEE come from the germline V gene. DNA for the CDR3: TGTGCCAGCAGCGTGACTAGCGGGGGGGCAGATACGCAGTATTTT. This codes for CASSVTSGGADTQYF.

The chain joins TRBV6-1 to TRBJ1-1; D is undetermined. The CDR3 has 14 residues. With 2 bases removed from V and 0 bases from J, the gap between germline ends came to 7 bases. Germline CDR1 is MNHNS and CDR2 is SASEGT. In DNA form, the CDR3 reads TGTGCCAGCAGTGAACAGCCTATGAACACTGAAGCTTTCTTT. Amino acids: CASSEQPMNTEAFF.

The chain has TRBV24-1 and TRBJ1-6; D gene uncertain. CDR3 length: 14 amino acids. V lost 8 bases and J 7 bases, leaving 14 bases between the germline ends. Germline assignment: CDR1 KGHDR and CDR2 SFDVKD. The CDR3 loop reads CATIWGNFNSPLHF. In DNA form, the CDR3 reads TGTGCCACCATATGGGGAAACTTCAATTCACCCCTCCACTTT.

This clonotype was recorded a few times. The chain couples TRBV30 to TRBJ1-3, with a weak D call TRBD1 (5 bases). This CDR3 has 15 amino acids. Germline CDR1 GTSNPN, CDR2 SVGIG (reference sequence). V lost 0 bases, J lost 0 bases, and 9 bases lay in between. CDR3 DNA: TGTGCCTGGAGTGTCGGGACTTACTCTGGAAACACCATATATTTT. Amino acids: CAWSVGTYSGNTIYF.

This clonotype was seen ten or more times. The chain combines TRBV12-3 or TRBV12-4 with TRBJ2-1, with D possibly matching TRBD2 (6 bases). Between the trimmed V and J ends, which lost 6 bases and 0 bases, there was a span of 9 bases. The CDR3 runs to 14 residues. The CDR3 spells CASRRLDSYNEQFF. CDR3 in DNA: TGTGCCAGCAGGAGACTAGACTCCTACAATGAGCAGTTCTTC.

This clonotype was found many times. This chain joins TRBV20-1 and TRBJ1-1; a weak D match, TRBD1 (5 bases). Germline V gene lookup returns CDR1 DFQATT and CDR2 SNEGSKA (reference sequence). CDR3 size: 11 residues. Trimming stripped 5 bases from V and 6 bases from J, with 10 bases between. CDR3 region: CSAQGIPEAFF. In DNA, the CDR3 is TGCAGTGCTCAGGGTATCCCTGAAGCTTTCTTT.

This clonotype was detected ten times or more. V gene TRBV10-3 combines with J gene TRBJ2-2; no reliable D call. Trimming took off 3 bases at V and 6 bases at J, with 8 bases between the two ends. Germline V gene sequence: CDR1 ENHRY, CDR2 SYGVKD. The CDR3 runs 13 residues. CDR3 sequence (DNA): TGTGCCATCAGTGACTTGGGCGCCGGGGAGCTGTTTTTT. Its translation: CAISDLGAGELFF.

J is TRBJ1-5 and V is TRBV6-7; D call uncertain. TRBV6-7 is given ORF status, its function remaining uncertain. The V gene lost 11 bases and the J gene lost 0 bases, with 23 bases spanning the gap. This CDR3 has 17 amino acids. Here the CDR3 DNA reads TGTGCCCGCACGCGGTTGAACAGCGCATATAGCAATCAGCCCCAGCATTTT. Residues: CARTRLNSAYSNQPQHF.

This clonotype was detected only a few times. The genes are TRBV6-1 and TRBJ2-2, with 10 bases matching TRBD2. The CDR3 is made up of 14 amino acids. V lost 5 bases, J lost 6 bases, and 3 bases stayed unmatched. Germline CDR1 is MNHNS and CDR2 is SASEGT. The CDR3 loop is CASSLAGVAGELFF. CDR3 nucleotides: TGTGCCAGCAGTCTAGCGGGAGTTGCCGGGGAGCTGTTTTTT.